Reported below is one T cell receptor beta chain. Its specificity is unknown. A sample-barcoded 5' primer and a J-beta primer mix were used in a second PCR of roughly 7 to 11 cycles. A template-switch adaptor with 12 random nucleotides tagged each cDNA molecule. TCRdb re-analysed the 5' RACE reads in MiXCR, keeping a single row per CDR3 protein. The sample has under 2,000,000 distinct CDR3 sequences; 49% are singletons. The record originates from a study of blood T cells in healthy people across ages. CDR1 and CDR2 (germline): SGHRS, YFSETQ. V gave up 0 bases and J gave up 3 bases, with 19 bases separating them. This CDR3 has 19 amino acids. The study, taken as a whole, reports: Unknown CMV status may confound age-related changes in expanded clones. Diversity estimates from one million T cells were considered underestimates.

This sequence originates from a woman aged 40 to 50 in good health. The V call is TRBV5-1, the J call TRBJ2-6; D call uncertain. Sequencing input: blood. In DNA form, the CDR3 reads TGCGCCAGCAGCTTGGGGGGTCGCATGGGGTCCGATGGGGCCAACGTCCTGACTTTC. Residues: CASSLGGRMGSDGANVLTF. Full variable domain (missing parts from reference TRBV5-1 and TRBJ2-6): KAGVTQTPRYLIKTRGQQVTLSCSPISGHRSVSWYQQTPGQGLQFLFEYFSETQRNKGNFPGRFSGRQFSNSRSEMNVSTLELGDSALYLCASSLGGRMGSDGANVLTFGAGSRLTVL.